The entry below describes one T cell receptor (beta chain). Its antigen is not identified. Each sample had two DNA replicates, roughly 0.48 ug blood or around 1.4 ug tissue. Here immunoSEQ multiplex PCR was the method, and the copy in TCRdb shows in-frame clones only, minus some. The sample holds around 48,000 clones, under 95% seen once. This specimen comes from a study of early stage breast cancer tumors. Findings of the study overall: Most shared enriched TCRB sequences were commonly generated ones. In about 85% of the 16 patients, blood comparison separated tumor from normal breast.

The germline CDR1 and CDR2 sequences are SGHNT and YYREEE (reference sequence). V gave up 4 bases and J gave up 5 bases; unmatched junction bases: 10. The CDR3 is made up of 17 amino acids. The TCR originated in a person aged 65 to 79 with breast cancer. V usage is TRBV5-4 and J usage is TRBJ2-5; 14 bases line up with TRBD2. Material: blood. CDR3 in amino acids: CASSGPGLAGVGETQYF. The CDR3 DNA reads as TGTGCCAGCAGCGGTCCGGGACTAGCGGGAGTAGGCGAGACCCAGTACTTC.